What follows describes a single T cell receptor (beta chain). The antigen remains undetermined. The entry originates in a study of monozygotic twins with cystic fibrosis. The germline gives CDR1 LGHNA, CDR2 YSLEER. The ends lost 4 bases at V and 3 bases at J; junction bases unmatched: 6. This CDR3 region has 14 residues. The method was immunoSEQ multiplex PCR; TCRdb's version includes in-frame clones alone and lacks a portion of them. This table holds around 30,000 clones, about 92% found once. Findings and limits, study-wide: Shared CDR3 numbers were not associated with age, concordance or severity. Nucleotide-identical clonotype sharing was significantly higher within monozygotic CF twin pairs than between unrelated CF individuals. The repertoire was suggested to be naive-dominated, clonality median around 0.0093.

Sequencing was performed on blood. The receptor comes from a girl aged 2-15 years with cystic fibrosis. This chain connects TRBV4-3 to TRBJ2-7; the match to TRBD1 covers 7 bases. CDR3 in amino acids: CASSREGGGYEQYF. The CDR3 DNA sequence: TGCGCCAGCAGCCGGGAAGGGGGCGGCTACGAGCAGTACTTC.